These 20 T cell receptor beta chains share one sample of origin, sequenced in a study of shared clonotypes between healthy human individuals. Clones were read by immunoSEQ multiplex PCR, and TCRdb kept only the in-frame ones, dropping some. The data contain 2 million to 3 million clones, 93% of them seen just once; the ten biggest clones take up approximately 0.35%. Sequences were obtained from naive CD4+ T cells from PBMCs. Subset in this sample: CD45RA+ positively selected. These receptors were collected from a man in his late teens or twenties in good health. Some clones in this sample may be carry-over from other donors' samples.

The rearrangement uses TRBV6-6 and TRBJ2-7, with a possible D match to TRBD1 (8 bases). Looked up from germline, CDR1 is MNHNY and CDR2 is SVGAGI (reference sequence). V was cut by 4 bases and J by 3 bases, with 19 bases left in between. The CDR3 loop spans 16 amino acids. For the CDR3, the DNA is TGTGCCAGCAGTTCGACCCAGGGGGCGGGGGTCTACGAGCAGTACTTC. It specifies CASSSTQGAGVYEQYF.

On this clone itself: Within the sample, other DNA sequences also encode this same CDR3. The chain recombines TRBV27 with TRBJ1-1; D not certain. This CDR3 has 13 residues. Germline V gene data show CDR1 as MNHEY and CDR2 as SMNVEV (reference sequence). V was trimmed by 3 bases and J by 1 base, leaving 6 bases between them. In DNA, the CDR3 is TGTGCCAGCAGTTTCGTGGGGAACACTGAAGCTTTCTTT. Its protein is CASSFVGNTEAFF.

V gene TRBV30 combines with J gene TRBJ1-6; the D gene is possibly TRBD1 (5 bases). CDR1 is GTSNPN and CDR2 is SVGIG in the germline V gene (reference sequence). The CDR3 covers 14 residues. Trimming cost V 0 bases and J 7 bases, with 10 bases left between them. CDR3 coding DNA: TGTGCCTGGAGTGTGACCGGGGCCAATTCACCCCTCCACTTT. It specifies CAWSVTGANSPLHF.

The chain couples TRBV6-6 to TRBJ1-2, with TRBD1 matching over 7 bases. This CDR3 region has 12 residues. Trimming removed 6 bases from V and 8 bases from J; junction bases left unmatched: 6. Germline loops: CDR1 MNHNY, CDR2 SVGAGI (reference sequence). CDR3 coding DNA: TGTGCCAGCAGGAAGGGGGCGCGGGGCTACACCTTC. Its protein is CASRKGARGYTF.

The V and J genes are TRBV2 and TRBJ1-5, with a possible D match to TRBD1 (6 bases). Germline CDR1 reads SNHLY; CDR2 reads FYNNEI. This CDR3 has 15 amino acids. V lost 5 bases and J lost 6, with 17 bases in between. CDR3 residues: CASSPLTGRGQPQHF. The CDR3 nucleotides are TGTGCCAGCAGTCCCCTGACAGGACGGGGTCAGCCCCAGCATTTT.

CDR3 sequence (DNA): TGTGCCAGCAGTTCAAACGGCGGCTACACCTTC. Amino acid sequence: CASSSNGGYTF. The rearrangement joins TRBV28 to TRBJ1-2; D remains unclear. Per germline, CDR1 MDHEN and CDR2 SYDVKM. Deletions cut 4 bases from V and 8 bases from J, with 8 bases between. The CDR3 has 11 residues.

The chain has TRBV25-1 and TRBJ1-3; tentatively, D is TRBD1 (6 bases). The germline gives CDR1 MGHDK, CDR2 SYGVNS. The CDR3 covers 17 residues. Trimming took 3 bases from V and 3 from J, leaving 18 bases between them. CDR3 sequence reads: CASSDPLGQTRGNTIYF. For the CDR3, the DNA is TGTGCCAGCAGTGACCCTCTTGGACAGACTCGTGGAAACACCATATATTTT.

This rearrangement joins TRBV15 to TRBJ1-2; the match to TRBD1 covers 8 bases. J lost 3 bases, V lost 1 base, and 10 bases had no gene match. CDR1 and CDR2 (germline): LNHNV, YYDKDF (reference sequence). This CDR3 is built from 17 residues. The CDR3 is CATSRGKTRDRHYGYTF. For the CDR3, the DNA is TGTGCCACCAGCAGAGGAAAAACCCGGGACAGGCACTATGGCTACACCTTC.

The rearrangement joins TRBV7-2 to TRBJ1-1; 8 bases are shared with TRBD1. The CDR3 covers 15 residues. Per the germline V gene, CDR1 is SGHTA and CDR2 is FQGNSA. V was clipped by 5 bases and J by 2 bases; unmatched bases: 7. The CDR3 DNA sequence: TGTGCCAGCAGCCCGAGGACAGGGATAAACACTGAAGCTTTCTTT. Protein product: CASSPRTGINTEAFF.

The chain links TRBV2 to TRBJ2-6; D may be TRBD1 (6 bases). V was pared by 3 bases and J by 0 bases, with 9 bases between. Germline V lookup: CDR1 SNHLY, CDR2 FYNNEI. The CDR3 is 16 residues long. Here the CDR3 DNA reads TGTGCCAGCAGTGACCTGGGGGCCTCTGGGGCCAACGTCCTGACTTTC. This gives the protein CASSDLGASGANVLTF.

V is TRBV7-9 and J is TRBJ1-2; D not certain. V lost 5 bases and J lost 1, with 17 bases in between. The CDR3 runs to 16 residues. Germline V CDR1 and CDR2: SEHNR, FQNEAQ (reference sequence). The DNA for the CDR3 is TGTGCCAGCAGCCTTGCAAGGGCGGCGCTTAACTATGGCTACACCTTC. Translation gives CASSLARAALNYGYTF.

This clone was counted a single time. V usage is TRBV4-2 and J usage is TRBJ2-7; D remains ambiguous. V was clipped by 1 base and J by 1 base, with 11 bases between them. In germline, CDR1 is LGHNA, CDR2 YNFKEQ. This CDR3 comprises 15 residues. CDR3 residues: CASSQAETESYEQYF. CDR3 nucleotides: TGTGCCAGCAGCCAAGCCGAGACCGAGTCCTACGAGCAGTACTTC.

The V gene is TRBV6-1, the J gene TRBJ2-7; 7 bases map to TRBD1. The CDR3 has 14 amino acids. Germline V CDR1 and CDR2: MNHNS, SASEGT. V was clipped by 4 bases and J by 0 bases; unmatched bases: 3. CDR3 nucleotides: TGTGCCAGCAGTGTCGCAGGGGGCTCCTACGAGCAGTACTTC. As protein: CASSVAGGSYEQYF.

This clone occurred once. The chain carries TRBV19 and TRBJ1-2, with D possibly matching TRBD1 (5 bases). V was trimmed by 7 bases and J by 3 bases, leaving 15 bases between them. The CDR3 extends over 14 amino acids. The germline V gene encodes CDR1 LNHDA and CDR2 SQIVND (reference sequence). The CDR3 loop reads CASTDLGPDYGYTF. In DNA form, the CDR3 reads TGTGCCAGTACCGACTTGGGGCCTGACTATGGCTACACCTTC.

The chain is built from TRBV10-3 and TRBJ2-3; the match to TRBD2 covers 12 bases. Germline values: CDR1 ENHRY, CDR2 SYGVKD. Germline trimming cut 6 bases from V and 0 bases from J; bases unmatched to any gene: 10. This CDR3 is built from 18 residues. The CDR3 loop reads CAISTGTSGPPSTDTQYF. Here the CDR3 DNA reads TGTGCCATCAGCACCGGGACTAGCGGGCCACCTAGCACAGATACGCAGTATTTT.

V is TRBV11-3 and J is TRBJ1-2; no reliable D call. Per the germline V gene, CDR1 is SGHNT and CDR2 is YENEEA. The CDR3 extends over 12 amino acids. Trimming took off 1 base at V and 6 bases at J, with 6 bases between the two ends. The CDR3 DNA follows: TGTGCCAGCAGCTTAGGGGCGGATGGCTACACCTTC. It yields the protein CASSLGADGYTF. Using reference TRBV11-3 and TRBJ1-2 for the parts outside the CDR3, the full variable domain is EAGVVQSPRYKIIEKKQPVAFWCNPISGHNTLYWYLQNLGQGPELLIRYENEEAVDDSQLPKDRFSAERLKGVDSTLKIQPAELGDSAVYLCASSLGADGYTFGSGTRLTVV.

Points on this clone: This specimen includes other DNA sequences encoding the same CDR3. V gene TRBV7-8 combines with J gene TRBJ2-7; 8 bases line up with TRBD1. CDR1 and CDR2 from the germline V gene are SGHVS and FQNEAQ. There are 15 residues in the CDR3. V lost 1 base to trimming and J lost 2 bases; unmatched junction nucleotides: 4. CDR3 loop: CASSLGRTGTYEQYF. Here the CDR3 DNA reads TGTGCCAGCAGCTTAGGGCGGACAGGGACCTACGAGCAGTACTTC.

The chain combines TRBV5-4 with TRBJ2-5; 10 bases are shared with TRBD1. CDR1 and CDR2 (germline): SGHNT, YYREEE (reference sequence). CDR3 length: 15 residues. The V segment lost 6 bases and the J segment 1 base; nucleotides outside the gene matches: 6. CDR3 sequence (DNA): TGTGCCAGCATCCGACAGGGGGCGACCCAAGAGACCCAGTACTTC. It encodes CASIRQGATQETQYF.

V and J are TRBV5-4 and TRBJ2-3; TRBD2 matches at 15 bases. Trimming at V came to 4 bases and at J to 0 bases, leaving 6 bases not matched to a gene. From germline, CDR1 is SGHNT and CDR2 YYREEE (reference sequence). The CDR3 has 18 residues. The CDR3 is CASSPGTSGRPSTDTQYF. The CDR3 DNA sequence: TGTGCCAGCAGCCCAGGGACTAGCGGGAGGCCAAGCACAGATACGCAGTATTTT.

The count of this clone is one. This chain connects TRBV10-3 to TRBJ2-2, with D uncertain. Germline lookup yields CDR1 ENHRY and CDR2 SYGVKD. V shed 8 bases and J shed 2 bases, with 15 bases lying between them. The CDR3 spans 15 residues. The CDR3 DNA sequence: TGTGCCATCTCTCAAGAGGTCGTAAACACCGGGGAGCTGTTTTTT. Translating it yields CAISQEVVNTGELFF.